Below, 7 T cell receptor beta chains from the same sample are listed, as sequenced in a study of CD8+ T cells in alopecia areata. The sequencing template was cDNA reverse transcribed from extracted RNA. Produced via immunoSEQ multiplex PCR; TCRdb's table is partial and in-frame only. The sample comprises 130,000 or so clones, 45% to 50% of which are singletons, and over 15% rests with the top ten. The sample here was CD8+ T cells sorted from blood, taken at week 0. The receptors originated from a human donor with alopecia areata.

This chain connects TRBV27 to TRBJ1-2; D call uncertain. The V and J ends lost 4 bases and 8 bases respectively, with 17 bases between them. The CDR3 is made up of 14 amino acids. Germline values: CDR1 MNHEY, CDR2 SMNVEV (reference sequence). The CDR3 DNA reads TGTGCCAGCAGTTCGACCGGAAGGCAGGTCGGCTACACCTTC. Protein: CASSSTGRQVGYTF.

This clone has more than one count but fewer than ten. The genes are TRBV7-8 and TRBJ2-3; TRBD1 is a possible D gene (6 bases). Germline loops: CDR1 SGHVS, CDR2 FQNEAQ. Trimming shortened V by 1 base and J by 5 bases, and 19 bases separated the two germline ends. This CDR3 is built from 17 residues. CDR3 sequence reads: CASSLGVGTWDLDTQYF. For the CDR3, the DNA is TGTGCCAGCAGCTTAGGAGTCGGGACATGGGATTTAGATACGCAGTATTTT.

A few counts support this clone. The rearrangement links TRBV7-9 to TRBJ2-5; a possible D gene is TRBD1 (5 bases). Looked up from germline, CDR1 is SEHNR and CDR2 is FQNEAQ (reference sequence). V lost 2 bases and J 1 base, leaving 17 bases between the germline ends. CDR3 length: 17 residues. The CDR3 nucleotides are TGTGCCAGCAGCTTAATGGCCTTCGACAGAGGCCAAGAGACCCAGTACTTC. Its protein product is CASSLMAFDRGQETQYF.

The J gene is TRBJ2-7, the V gene TRBV6-5; D remains unclear. CDR1 and CDR2 (germline): MNHEY, SVGAGI. V was pared by 2 bases and J by 2 bases, with 10 bases between. This CDR3 has 14 amino acids. The CDR3 sequence: CASSYAEFPYEQYF. DNA of the CDR3: TGTGCCAGCAGTTACGCAGAGTTTCCCTACGAGCAGTACTTC.

V and J are TRBV2 and TRBJ1-5; TRBD1 might be the D (5 bases). Germline CDR1 reads SNHLY; CDR2 reads FYNNEI. Trimming cost V 6 bases and J 7 bases, with 10 bases left between them. The CDR3 covers 12 residues. The CDR3 here is CASRGEGQPQHF. The CDR3 nucleotides are TGTGCCAGCAGAGGGGAGGGGCAGCCCCAGCATTTT.

This CDR3 is CASSLVPVGQGAYNEQFF. Here the CDR3 DNA reads TGCGCCAGCAGCTTGGTTCCGGTCGGGCAGGGGGCCTACAATGAGCAGTTCTTC. The rearrangement joins TRBV5-1 to TRBJ2-1; TRBD1 matches 7 bases. V trimming: 0 bases; J trimming: 2 bases; junction bases outside the gene matches: 11. The CDR3 consists of 18 residues. From germline, CDR1 is SGHRS and CDR2 YFSETQ.

This chain uses TRBV9 with TRBJ2-2; D is unclear. The CDR3 sequence is 17 residues long. Germline CDR1 reads SGDLS; CDR2 reads YYNGEE. Trimming shortened V by 4 bases and J by 1 base, and 17 bases separated the two germline ends. In nucleotides, the CDR3 is TGTGCCAGCAGCCCAGACACTACCGACTGGAACACCGGGGAGCTGTTTTTT. Amino acids: CASSPDTTDWNTGELFF.